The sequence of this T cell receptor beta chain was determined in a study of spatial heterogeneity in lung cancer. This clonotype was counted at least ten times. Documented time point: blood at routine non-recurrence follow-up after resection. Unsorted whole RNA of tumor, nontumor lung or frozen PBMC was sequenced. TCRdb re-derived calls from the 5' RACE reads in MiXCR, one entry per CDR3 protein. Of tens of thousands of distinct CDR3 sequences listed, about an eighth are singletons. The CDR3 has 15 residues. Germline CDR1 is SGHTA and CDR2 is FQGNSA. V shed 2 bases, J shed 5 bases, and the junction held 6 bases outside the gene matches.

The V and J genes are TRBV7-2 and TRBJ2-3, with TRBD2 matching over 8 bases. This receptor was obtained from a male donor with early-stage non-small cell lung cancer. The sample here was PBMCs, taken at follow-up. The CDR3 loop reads CASSLTGLDVDTQYF. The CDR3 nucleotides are TGTGCCAGCAGCTTAACGGGACTAGACGTAGATACGCAGTATTTT.